The sequence of this T cell receptor beta chain was determined in a study of technical replicates of blood from a few donors. Trimming cost V 6 bases and J 0 bases, with 6 bases left between them. The germline gives CDR1 KGHSH, CDR2 LQKENI. This CDR3 comprises 12 residues. The repertoire was sequenced with immunoSEQ multiplex PCR; TCRdb's copy has only in-frame clones and lacks some. The profile shows some 80,000 clones, 90% to 96% of them singletons. This receptor was obtained from a human donor in good health. Sequenced material: T cells isolated from PBMCs. J is TRBJ2-7 and V is TRBV18; D is uncertain. CDR3: CASSRNSYEQYF. The DNA of the CDR3 is TGTGCCAGCTCGCGAAACTCCTACGAGCAGTACTTC.